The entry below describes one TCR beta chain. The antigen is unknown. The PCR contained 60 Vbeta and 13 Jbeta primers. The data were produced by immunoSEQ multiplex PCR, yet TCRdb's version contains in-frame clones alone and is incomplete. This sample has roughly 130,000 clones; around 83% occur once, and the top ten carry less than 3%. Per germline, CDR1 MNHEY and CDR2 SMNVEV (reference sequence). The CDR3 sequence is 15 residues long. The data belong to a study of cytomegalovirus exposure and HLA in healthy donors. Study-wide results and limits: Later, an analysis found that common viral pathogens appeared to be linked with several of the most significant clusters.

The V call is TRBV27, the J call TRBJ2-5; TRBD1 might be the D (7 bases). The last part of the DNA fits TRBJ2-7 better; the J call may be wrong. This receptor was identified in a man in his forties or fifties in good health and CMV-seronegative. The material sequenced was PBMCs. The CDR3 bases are TGTGCCAGCAGTTTATCCAGGGGGGCCACCTACGAGCAGTACTTC. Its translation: CASSLSRGATYEQYF.